This is a list of T cell receptor beta chains from one sample in a study of shared clonotypes between healthy human individuals. The data were produced by immunoSEQ multiplex PCR, yet TCRdb's version contains in-frame clones alone and is incomplete. In the table there are about 1.5 million clones, roughly 95% of which are singletons. The sequenced sample consisted of naive CD4+ T cells sorted from blood. The source of these receptors is a man younger than 40 in good health. The conserved cysteine and the conserved F or W are not part of the CDR3 here. Expanded clones are given a class, and other clones once, few, many or no size at all.

v_call: TRBV7-9
clone_size: NA
cdr3_aa: ASSWVLDSYEQY

v_call: TRBV11-3
clone_size: NA
cdr3_aa: ASSLGLYTGNTGELF

v_call: TRBV27
clone_size: NA
cdr3_aa: ASSTIPLLTLATGELF

v_call: TRBV6-6
clone_size: once
cdr3_aa: ASLGWDRRSYEQY

v_call: TRBV21-1
clone_size: NA
cdr3_aa: ASSILWGDKNTEAF

v_call: TRBV9
clone_size: NA
cdr3_aa: ASSISGVSDTDTQY

v_call: TRBV25-1
clone_size: NA
cdr3_aa: ASSDPRTGDGYT

v_call: TRBV4-3
clone_size: NA
cdr3_aa: ASSVHVSGRANTGELF

v_call: TRBV7-9
clone_size: NA
cdr3_aa: ASSRQQETQY

v_call: TRBV2
clone_size: NA
cdr3_aa: ASRISNQPQH

v_call: TRBV2
clone_size: NA
cdr3_aa: ASREQTGSEQETQY

v_call: TRBV15
clone_size: NA
cdr3_aa: ATSRGQGRGYEQY

v_call: TRBV4-3
clone_size: NA
cdr3_aa: ASSQGYRGSGEKLF

v_call: TRBV5-3
clone_size: NA
cdr3_aa: ARSPRTRGGCEKLF

v_call: TRBV5-1
clone_size: once
cdr3_aa: ASSGGLAGVYEQY

v_call: TRBV10-3
clone_size: NA
cdr3_aa: AISGSGNPSYEQY

v_call: TRBV7-2
clone_size: NA
cdr3_aa: ASSLAGTDYNEQF